These 5 T cell receptor beta chains came from one sample sequenced in a study of blood T cell repertoires in COVID-19. Repertoires were generated with immunoSEQ multiplex PCR, while TCRdb's copy carries only in-frame clones and drops some. This table holds approximately 200,000 clones, under 85% found once. Sequenced sample: peripheral blood. These receptors were obtained from a man aged 60-69 years with active or convalescent COVID-19.

This clone was counted a single time. J is TRBJ2-1 and V is TRBV7-8, with 12 bases that match TRBD2. Trimming removed 6 bases from V and 5 bases from J; junction bases left unmatched: 5. Germline CDR1 and CDR2: SGHVS and FQNEAQ. The CDR3 is 15 amino acids. DNA for the CDR3: TGTGCCAGCAGTCGAACTAGCGGGAGGCACAATGAGCAGTTCTTC. As protein: CASSRTSGRHNEQFF.

V usage is TRBV5-1 and J usage is TRBJ2-5; a weak D match, TRBD1 (6 bases). The germline V gene has CDR1 SGHRS and CDR2 YFSETQ. The V gene lost 1 base and the J gene lost 5 bases, with 12 bases spanning the gap. The CDR3 consists of 14 residues. CDR3 DNA sequence: TGCGCCAGCAGCTTGAGTGGGGGCGGGGAGACCCAGTACTTC. This sequence encodes CASSLSGGGETQYF.

This clone was recorded once. The chain couples TRBV6-5 to TRBJ2-7; tentatively, D is TRBD1 (6 bases). V lost 8 bases, J lost 2 bases, and 13 bases lay in between. The CDR3 has 13 residues. Germline CDR1 is MNHEY and CDR2 is SVGAGI. CDR3 sequence reads: CASGRTAAYEQYF. The DNA for the CDR3 is TGTGCCAGCGGGCGGACAGCCGCCTACGAGCAGTACTTC.

J is TRBJ2-2 and V is TRBV7-9, with D perhaps TRBD2 (6 bases). The germline V and J ends were trimmed by 2 bases and 3 bases, with 19 bases remaining between them. This CDR3 is built from 18 residues. From germline, CDR1 is SEHNR and CDR2 FQNEAQ (reference sequence). Here the CDR3 DNA reads TGTGCCAGCAGCTTACTTCCAGGGTGGGAGGCTTACACCGGGGAGCTGTTTTTT. This translates into CASSLLPGWEAYTGELFF.

This clone has only a few counts. This rearrangement joins TRBV7-8 to TRBJ2-7; 9 nucleotides agree with TRBD2. The V gene end was trimmed by 2 bases and the J gene end by 0 bases; junction bases not matched to a gene: 5. This CDR3 has 16 amino acids. Germline V CDR1 and CDR2: SGHVS, FQNEAQ. The CDR3 bases are TGTGCCAGCAGCTTACTAGCGGGGTACAGCTCCTACGAGCAGTACTTC. Translated, it gives CASSLLAGYSSYEQYF.